The text below deals with one TCR beta chain. This sample was included in a study of cytomegalovirus exposure and HLA in healthy donors. The PCR used 60 Vbeta and 13 Jbeta primers. The data were produced by immunoSEQ multiplex PCR, yet TCRdb's version contains in-frame clones alone and is incomplete. The data hold under 200,000 clones, with approximately 82% observed a single time. Germline V lookup: CDR1 MDHEN, CDR2 SYDVKM. Trimming removed 4 bases at V and 10 bases at J, with 16 bases between. The length of the CDR3 is 14 residues. The source is a male donor in good health and CMV-seropositive. The chain combines TRBV28 with TRBJ2-2; D is unresolved. Sequencing was carried out using PBMCs. As DNA, the CDR3 is TGTGCCAGCAGTTCCCCCTACAGTTCCGAGGAGCTGTTTTTT. Translated: CASSSPYSSEELFF.